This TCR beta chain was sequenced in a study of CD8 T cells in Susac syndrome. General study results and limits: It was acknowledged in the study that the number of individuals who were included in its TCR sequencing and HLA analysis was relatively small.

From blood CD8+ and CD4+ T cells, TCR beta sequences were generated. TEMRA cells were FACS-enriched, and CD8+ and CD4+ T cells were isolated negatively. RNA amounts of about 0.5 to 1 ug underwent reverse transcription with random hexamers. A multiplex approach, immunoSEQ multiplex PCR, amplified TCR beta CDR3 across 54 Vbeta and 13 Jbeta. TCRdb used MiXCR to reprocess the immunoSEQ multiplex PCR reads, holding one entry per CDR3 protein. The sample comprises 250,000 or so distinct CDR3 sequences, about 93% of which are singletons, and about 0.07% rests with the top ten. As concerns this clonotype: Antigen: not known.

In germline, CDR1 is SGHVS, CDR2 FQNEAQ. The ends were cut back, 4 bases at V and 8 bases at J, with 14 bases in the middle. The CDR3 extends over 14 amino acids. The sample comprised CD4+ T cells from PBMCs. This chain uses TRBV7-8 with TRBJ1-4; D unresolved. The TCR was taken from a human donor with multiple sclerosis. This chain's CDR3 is CASSSGRSGEKLFF. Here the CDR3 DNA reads TGTGCCAGCAGCTCAGGTCGGTCGGGAGAAAAACTGTTTTTT.